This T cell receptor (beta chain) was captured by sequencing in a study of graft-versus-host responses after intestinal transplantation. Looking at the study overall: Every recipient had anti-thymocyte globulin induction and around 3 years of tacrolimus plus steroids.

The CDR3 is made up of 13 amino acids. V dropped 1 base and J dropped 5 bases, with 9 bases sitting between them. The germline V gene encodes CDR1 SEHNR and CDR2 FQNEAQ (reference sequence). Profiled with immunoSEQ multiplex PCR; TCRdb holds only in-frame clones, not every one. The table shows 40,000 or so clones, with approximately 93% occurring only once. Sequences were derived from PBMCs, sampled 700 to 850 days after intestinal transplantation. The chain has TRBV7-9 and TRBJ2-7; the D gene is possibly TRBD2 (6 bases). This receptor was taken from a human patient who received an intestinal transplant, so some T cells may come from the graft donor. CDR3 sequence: CASSLGDLDEQYF. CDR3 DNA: TGTGCCAGCAGCTTAGGGGACTTAGACGAGCAGTACTTC.